The T cell receptor (beta chain) described here comes from a study of shared clonotypes between healthy human individuals. Whole-study results and caveats: Incomplete sequencing of sorted subsets was indicated by rarefaction despite large depth.

Naive CD8 cells lacked CD45RO and underwent positive selection for CCR7, leaving out terminally differentiated effector memory CD45RA+ cells. Produced via immunoSEQ multiplex PCR; TCRdb's table is partial and in-frame only. The sample lists over 800,000 clones; almost 95% were seen once. Note on this clone: Its target is unknown.

The material sequenced was naive CD8+ T cells sorted from blood. This receptor was identified in a man under 40 in good health.

The CDR3 DNA reads TGTGCCAGCAGCTCCACGGTCGGGAGTGGGTACGAGCAGTACTTC. Its protein is CASSSTVGSGYEQYF. The chain joins TRBV7-8 to TRBJ2-7; a weak D match, TRBD2 (6 bases). Trimming shortened V by 4 bases and J by 4 bases, and 17 bases separated the two germline ends. There are 15 residues in the CDR3. Germline CDR1 and CDR2: SGHVS and FQNEAQ.